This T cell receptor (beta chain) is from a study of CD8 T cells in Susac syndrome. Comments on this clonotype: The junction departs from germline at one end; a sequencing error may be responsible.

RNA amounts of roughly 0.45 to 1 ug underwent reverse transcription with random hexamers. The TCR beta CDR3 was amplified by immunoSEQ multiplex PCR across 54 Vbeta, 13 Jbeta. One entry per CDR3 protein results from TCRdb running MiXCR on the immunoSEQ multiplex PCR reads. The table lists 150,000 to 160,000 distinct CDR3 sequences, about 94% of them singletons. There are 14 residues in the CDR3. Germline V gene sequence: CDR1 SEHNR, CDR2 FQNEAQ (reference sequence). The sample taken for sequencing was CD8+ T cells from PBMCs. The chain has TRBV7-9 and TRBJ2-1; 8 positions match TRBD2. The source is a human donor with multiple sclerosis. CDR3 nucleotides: TGTGCCAGCAGAGCCCGGGGGGGCGGCGATGAGCAGTCCTTC. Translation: CASRARGGGDEQSF.